Listed below are T cell receptor beta chains from one sample, sequenced in a study of blood T cell repertoires in COVID-19. TCRdb's copy holds only in-frame clones and misses some; the assay was immunoSEQ multiplex PCR. This table holds some 200,000 clones, 86% found once. The sample taken for sequencing was peripheral blood. These TCRs come from a woman between 45 and 60 years old with acute or convalescent COVID-19. The CDR3 runs from the conserved cysteine through the conserved F or W. The size field is filled for only some rows; it gives once, few, many or a size class.

V gene	CDR3 length	J gene	clone size	CDR3 protein
TRBV6-5	12	TRBJ2-3	NA	CASSLSTDTQYF
TRBV11-3	11	TRBJ2-1	NA	CASSFSFEQFF
TRBV6-2/TRBV6-3	14	TRBJ2-5	NA	CASSKPTGRETQYF
TRBV10-3	14	TRBJ2-7	NA	CAISDSSGNYEQYF
TRBV6-6	14	TRBJ2-3	NA	CASRRAGGADTQYF
TRBV29-1	14	TRBJ2-5	NA	CSAFGTSGGETQYF
TRBV19	17	TRBJ1-5	once	CASSIPRTDYSNQPQHF
TRBV13	14	TRBJ2-7	NA	CASSPDSDPYEQYF
TRBV7-9	15	TRBJ1-3	NA	CASSVRDHSGNTIYF
TRBV9	15	TRBJ1-2	NA	CASSVQGVTNYGYTF
TRBV3-1/TRBV3-2	11	TRBJ2-3	NA	CASSSTDTQYF
TRBV5-1	15	TRBJ2-2	NA	CASSRDSPNTGELFF
TRBV5-6	14	TRBJ2-4	NA	CASSPTGVKNIQYF
TRBV4-3	17	TRBJ2-7	once	CASSQDQGRGSSYEQYF
TRBV7-9	17	TRBJ2-7	NA	CASSPQKTSGEGYEQYF
TRBV10-3	11	TRBJ2-1	NA	CATGTTNEQFF
TRBV15	15	TRBJ2-3	NA	CATSRDRGQGDTQYF
TRBV7-2	17	TRBJ2-1	once	CASSLLAVAGGGNEQFF
TRBV4-1	17	TRBJ2-1	NA	CASSLTPSESSYNEQFF
TRBV27	15	TRBJ2-1	NA	CASSLDISSYNEQFF
TRBV6-5	16	TRBJ1-5	NA	CASSFLLGLNNQPQHF
TRBV19	15	TRBJ2-1	NA	CASSMGTSGGDEQFF